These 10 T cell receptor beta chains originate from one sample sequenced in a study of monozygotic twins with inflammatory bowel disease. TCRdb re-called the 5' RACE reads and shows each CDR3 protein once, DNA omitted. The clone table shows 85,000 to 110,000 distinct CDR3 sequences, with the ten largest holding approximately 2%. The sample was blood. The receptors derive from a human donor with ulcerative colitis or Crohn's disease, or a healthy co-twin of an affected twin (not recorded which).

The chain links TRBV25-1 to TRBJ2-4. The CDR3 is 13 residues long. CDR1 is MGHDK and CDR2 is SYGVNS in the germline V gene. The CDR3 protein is CASSDPMINIQYF.

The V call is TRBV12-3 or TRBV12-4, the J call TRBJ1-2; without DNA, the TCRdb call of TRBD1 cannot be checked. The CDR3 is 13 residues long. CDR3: CASSTRVNYGYTF.

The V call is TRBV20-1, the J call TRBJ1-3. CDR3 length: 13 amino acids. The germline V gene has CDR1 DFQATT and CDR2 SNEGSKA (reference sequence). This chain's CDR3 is CSAREGPGNTIYF.

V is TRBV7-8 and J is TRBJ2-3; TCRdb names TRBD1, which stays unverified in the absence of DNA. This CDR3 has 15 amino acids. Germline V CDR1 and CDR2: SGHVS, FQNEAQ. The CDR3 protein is CASSLRGQGADTQYF.

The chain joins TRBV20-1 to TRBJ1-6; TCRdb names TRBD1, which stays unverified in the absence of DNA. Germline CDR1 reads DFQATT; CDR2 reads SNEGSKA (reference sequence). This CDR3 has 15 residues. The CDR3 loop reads CSARDGVGGYLPLHF.

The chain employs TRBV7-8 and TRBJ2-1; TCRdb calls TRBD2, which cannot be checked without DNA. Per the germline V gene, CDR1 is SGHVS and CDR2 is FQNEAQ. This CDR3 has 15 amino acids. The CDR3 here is CASSLELAGALGQFF.

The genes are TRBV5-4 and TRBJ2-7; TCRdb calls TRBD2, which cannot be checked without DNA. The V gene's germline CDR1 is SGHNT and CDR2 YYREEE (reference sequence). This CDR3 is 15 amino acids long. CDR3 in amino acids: CASSLGTSGFYEQYF.

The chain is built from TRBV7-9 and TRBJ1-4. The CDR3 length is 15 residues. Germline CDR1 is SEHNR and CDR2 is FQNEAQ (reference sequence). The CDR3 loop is CASSRRVATNEKLFF.

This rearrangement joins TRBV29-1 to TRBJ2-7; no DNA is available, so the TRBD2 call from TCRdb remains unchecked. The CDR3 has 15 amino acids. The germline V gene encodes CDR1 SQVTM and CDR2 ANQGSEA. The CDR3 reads CSVEHLAGGSYEQYF.

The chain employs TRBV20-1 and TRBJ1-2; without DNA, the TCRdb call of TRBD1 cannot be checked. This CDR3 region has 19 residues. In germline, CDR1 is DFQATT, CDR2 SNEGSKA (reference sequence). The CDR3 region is CSARDLFGGASATNYGYTF.